This T cell receptor (beta chain) was profiled in a study of cytomegalovirus exposure and HLA in healthy donors. PCR was performed using 60 Vbeta and 13 Jbeta primers. Profiling relied on immunoSEQ multiplex PCR, and the TCRdb table lists in-frame clones only, not all of them. The sample records approximately 150,000 clones, approximately 70% being singletons. The CDR3 has 13 residues. The V end was cut by 2 bases, the J end by 7 bases, with 9 bases between. The germline CDR1 and CDR2 sequences are MDHEN and SYDVKM. The chain is built from TRBV28 and TRBJ1-5, with D unclear. The source of this sequence is a man younger than 35 in good health and CMV-seropositive. The sequencing sample was made of PBMCs. CDR3 sequence (DNA): TGTGCCAGCAGTTTAAATCCGCGGCAGCCCCAGCATTTT. Translating gives CASSLNPRQPQHF.